This TCR beta chain was captured in a study of shared clonotypes between healthy human individuals. Study background: CD4 naive cells filled three plates per donor, CD4 memory three, CD8 naive two and CD8 memory one. General observations from the study: Larger estimated richness was generally recorded for naive subsets relative to memory subsets.

Germline trimming cut 5 bases from V and 3 bases from J; bases unmatched to any gene: 3. Germline CDR1 SEHNR, CDR2 FQNEAQ (reference sequence). The CDR3 has 14 amino acids. Assay: immunoSEQ multiplex PCR; the TCRdb copy retains only in-frame clones and omits some. Of approximately 1.9 million clones listed, around 95% are singletons. For this clone: Its target is not known. This sample also contains other DNA sequences that code for the same CDR3.

The naive CD8 fraction comprised CD45RO-negative cells positively selected for CCR7 and excluded terminally differentiated effector memory CD45RA+ cells. Sample: naive CD8+ T cells from PBMCs. The source is a man aged 18 to 30 in good health. Some clones in this sample may be carry-over from other donors' samples. This rearrangement joins TRBV7-9 to TRBJ2-7; 11 bases are shared with TRBD1. CDR3 sequence: CASSQGTGGYEQYF. DNA of the CDR3: TGTGCCAGCAGCCAGGGGACAGGGGGCTACGAGCAGTACTTC.